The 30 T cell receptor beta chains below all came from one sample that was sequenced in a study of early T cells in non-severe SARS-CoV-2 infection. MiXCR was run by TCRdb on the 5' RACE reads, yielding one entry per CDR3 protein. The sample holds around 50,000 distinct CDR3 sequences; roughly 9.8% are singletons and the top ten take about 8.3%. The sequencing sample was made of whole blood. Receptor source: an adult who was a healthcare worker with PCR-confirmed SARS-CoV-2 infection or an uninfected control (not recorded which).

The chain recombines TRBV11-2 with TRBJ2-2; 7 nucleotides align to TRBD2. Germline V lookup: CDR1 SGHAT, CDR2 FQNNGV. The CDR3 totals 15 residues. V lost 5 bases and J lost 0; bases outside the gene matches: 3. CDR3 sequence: CASSAGETNTGELFF. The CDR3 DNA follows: TGTGCCAGCAGCGCGGGAGAAACGAACACCGGGGAGCTGTTTTTT. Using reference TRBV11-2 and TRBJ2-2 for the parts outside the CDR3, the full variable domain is EAGVAQSPRYKIIEKRQSVAFWCNPISGHATLYWYQQILGQGPKLLIQFQNNGVVDDSQLPKDRFSAERLKGVDSTLKIQPAKLEDSAVYLCASSAGETNTGELFFGEGSRLTVL.

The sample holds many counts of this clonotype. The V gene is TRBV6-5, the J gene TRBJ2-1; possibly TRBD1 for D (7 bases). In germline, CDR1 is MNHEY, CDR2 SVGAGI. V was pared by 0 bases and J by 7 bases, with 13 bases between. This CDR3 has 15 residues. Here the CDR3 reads CASSYSTRGRNEQFF. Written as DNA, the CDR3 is TGTGCCAGCAGTTACTCGACCAGGGGGAGGAATGAGCAGTTCTTC.

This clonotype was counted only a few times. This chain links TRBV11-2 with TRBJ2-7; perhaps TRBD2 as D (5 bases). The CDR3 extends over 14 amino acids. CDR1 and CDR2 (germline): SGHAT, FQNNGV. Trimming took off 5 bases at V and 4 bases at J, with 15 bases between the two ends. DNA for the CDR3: TGTGCCAGCAGCCCATGGACGGAGGAATACGAGCAGTACTTC. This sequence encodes CASSPWTEEYEQYF.

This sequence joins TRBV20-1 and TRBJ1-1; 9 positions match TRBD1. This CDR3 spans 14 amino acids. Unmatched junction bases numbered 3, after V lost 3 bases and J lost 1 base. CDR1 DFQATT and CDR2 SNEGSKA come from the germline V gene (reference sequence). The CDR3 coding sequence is TGCAGTGCTAGTCAGGGACAGGGGAACACTGAAGCTTTCTTT. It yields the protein CSASQGQGNTEAFF.

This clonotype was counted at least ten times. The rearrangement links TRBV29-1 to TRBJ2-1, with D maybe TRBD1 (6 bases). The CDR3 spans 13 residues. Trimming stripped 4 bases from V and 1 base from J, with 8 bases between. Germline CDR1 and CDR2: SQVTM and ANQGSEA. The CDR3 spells CSVVGGSYNEQFF. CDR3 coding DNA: TGCAGCGTTGTAGGGGGTTCCTACAATGAGCAGTTCTTC.

CDR3 in DNA: TGCGCCAGCAGCCAGGCGTGGAATGAGCAGTTCTTC. Protein product: CASSQAWNEQFF. J is TRBJ2-1 and V is TRBV4-1, with D hard to call. This CDR3 contains 12 residues. Germline V CDR1 and CDR2: MGHRA, YSYEKL. Trimming stripped 3 bases from V and 7 bases from J, with 7 bases between.

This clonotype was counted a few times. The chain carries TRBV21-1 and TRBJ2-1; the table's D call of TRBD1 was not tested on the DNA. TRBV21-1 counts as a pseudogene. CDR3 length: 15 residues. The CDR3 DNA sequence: TGTGCCACTATTCATAGGAGGGGGGCCTACAATGAGCAGTTCTTC. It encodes CATIHRRGAYNEQFF.

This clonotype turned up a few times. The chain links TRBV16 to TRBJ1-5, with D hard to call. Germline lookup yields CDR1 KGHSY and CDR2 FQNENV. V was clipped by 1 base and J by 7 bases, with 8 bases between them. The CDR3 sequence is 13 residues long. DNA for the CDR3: TGTGCCAGCAGCCAATTGAGAGACCAGCCCCAGCATTTT. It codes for CASSQLRDQPQHF.

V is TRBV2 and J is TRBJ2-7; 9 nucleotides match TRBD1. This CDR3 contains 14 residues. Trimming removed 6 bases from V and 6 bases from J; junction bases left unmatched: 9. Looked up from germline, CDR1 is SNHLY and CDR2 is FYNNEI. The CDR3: CASRGDRDGGEQYF. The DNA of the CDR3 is TGTGCCAGCAGGGGGGACAGGGATGGAGGCGAGCAGTACTTC.

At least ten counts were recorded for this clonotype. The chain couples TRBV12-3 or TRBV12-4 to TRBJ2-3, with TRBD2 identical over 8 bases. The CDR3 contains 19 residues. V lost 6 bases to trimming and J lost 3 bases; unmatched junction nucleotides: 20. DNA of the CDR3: TGTGCCAGCAGCTTACTAACGGCGAGCGGGAGATTTCAAACAGATACGCAGTATTTT. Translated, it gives CASSLLTASGRFQTDTQYF.

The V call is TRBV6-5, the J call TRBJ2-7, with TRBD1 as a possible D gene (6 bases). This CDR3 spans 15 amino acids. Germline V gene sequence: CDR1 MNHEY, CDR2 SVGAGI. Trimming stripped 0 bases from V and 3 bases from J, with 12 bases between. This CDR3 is CASSYSFEGDYEQYF. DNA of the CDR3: TGTGCCAGCAGTTACTCATTTGAGGGGGACTACGAGCAGTACTTC.

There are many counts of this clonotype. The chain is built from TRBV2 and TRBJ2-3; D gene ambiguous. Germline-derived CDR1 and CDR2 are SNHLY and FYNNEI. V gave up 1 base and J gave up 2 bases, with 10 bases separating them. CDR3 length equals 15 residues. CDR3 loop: CASSEEAASTDTQYF. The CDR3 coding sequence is TGTGCCAGCAGTGAAGAAGCAGCGTCCACAGATACGCAGTATTTT.

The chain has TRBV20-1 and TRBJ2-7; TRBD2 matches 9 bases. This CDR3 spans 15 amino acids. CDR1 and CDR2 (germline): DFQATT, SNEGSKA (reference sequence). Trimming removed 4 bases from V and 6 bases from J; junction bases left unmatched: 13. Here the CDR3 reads CSANPRAGGPGEQYF. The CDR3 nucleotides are TGCAGTGCTAACCCTCGCGCGGGAGGGCCCGGCGAGCAGTACTTC.

In DNA form, the CDR3 reads TGTGCCAGCAGCCCCAGTTTAAGACAGCAAAATCAGCCCCAGCATTTT. Translated: CASSPSLRQQNQPQHF. V is TRBV28 and J is TRBJ1-5; perhaps TRBD1 as D (5 bases). CDR1 and CDR2 (germline): MDHEN, SYDVKM. This CDR3 comprises 16 residues. Trimming stripped 6 bases from V and 4 bases from J, with 19 bases between.

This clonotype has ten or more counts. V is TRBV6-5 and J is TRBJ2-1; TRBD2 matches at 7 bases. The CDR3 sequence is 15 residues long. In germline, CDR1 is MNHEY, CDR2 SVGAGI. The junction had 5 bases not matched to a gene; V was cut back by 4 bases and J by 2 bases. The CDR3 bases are TGTGCCAGCAGTTTGGTGCTAGCGGCCTACAATGAGCAGTTCTTC. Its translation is CASSLVLAAYNEQFF.

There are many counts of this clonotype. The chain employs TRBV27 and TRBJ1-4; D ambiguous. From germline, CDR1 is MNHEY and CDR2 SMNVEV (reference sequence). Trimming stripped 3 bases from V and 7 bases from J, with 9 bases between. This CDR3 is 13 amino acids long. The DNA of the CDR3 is TGTGCCAGCAGTTTTATGGGGTTTGAAAAACTGTTTTTT. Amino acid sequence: CASSFMGFEKLFF.

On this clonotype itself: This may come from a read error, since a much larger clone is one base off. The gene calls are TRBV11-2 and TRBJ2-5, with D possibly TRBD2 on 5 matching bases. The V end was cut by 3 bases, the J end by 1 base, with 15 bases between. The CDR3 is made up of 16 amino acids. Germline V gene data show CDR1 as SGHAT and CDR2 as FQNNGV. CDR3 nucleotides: TGTGCCAGCAGCTTCGCTAGCAGGAGGTCCCAAGAGACCCAGTACTTC. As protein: CASSFASRRSQETQYF.

In DNA, the CDR3 is TGTGCCAGCAGCCGACGGGGAGGGCCTAGCACAGATACGCAGTATTTT. Its protein is CASSRRGGPSTDTQYF. V gene TRBV9 combines with J gene TRBJ2-3; 7 bases agree with TRBD2. Germline values: CDR1 SGDLS, CDR2 YYNGEE. The J segment lost 0 bases and the V segment lost 4 bases, leaving 8 bases of the junction unmatched. CDR3 length: 16 amino acids.

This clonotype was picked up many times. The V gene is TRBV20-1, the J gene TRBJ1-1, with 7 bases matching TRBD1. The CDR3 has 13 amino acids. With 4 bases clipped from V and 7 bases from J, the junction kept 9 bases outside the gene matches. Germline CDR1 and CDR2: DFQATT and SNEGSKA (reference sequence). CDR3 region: CSAIWTGIREAFF. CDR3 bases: TGCAGTGCTATCTGGACAGGCATCCGTGAAGCTTTCTTT.

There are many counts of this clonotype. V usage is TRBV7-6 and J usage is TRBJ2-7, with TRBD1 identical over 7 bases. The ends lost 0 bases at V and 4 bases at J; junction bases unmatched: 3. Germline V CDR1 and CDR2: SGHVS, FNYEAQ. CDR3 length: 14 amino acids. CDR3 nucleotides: TGTGCCAGCAGCTTAGCACAGGGGAGATACGAGCAGTACTTC. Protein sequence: CASSLAQGRYEQYF.

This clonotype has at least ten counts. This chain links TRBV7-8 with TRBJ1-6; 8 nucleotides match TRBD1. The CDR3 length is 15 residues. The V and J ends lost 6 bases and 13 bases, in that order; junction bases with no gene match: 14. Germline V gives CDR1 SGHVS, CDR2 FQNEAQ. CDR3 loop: CASRQGEVFFEPLHF. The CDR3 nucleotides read TGTGCCAGCAGACAGGGGGAAGTATTCTTTGAGCCCCTCCACTTT.

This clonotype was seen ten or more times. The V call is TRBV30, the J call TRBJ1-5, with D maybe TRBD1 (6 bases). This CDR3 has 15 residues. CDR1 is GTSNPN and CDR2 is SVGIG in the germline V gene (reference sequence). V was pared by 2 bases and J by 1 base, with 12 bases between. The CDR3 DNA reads TGTGCCTGGAGTTCCGGGACACCGAGCAATCAGCCCCAGCATTTT. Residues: CAWSSGTPSNQPQHF.

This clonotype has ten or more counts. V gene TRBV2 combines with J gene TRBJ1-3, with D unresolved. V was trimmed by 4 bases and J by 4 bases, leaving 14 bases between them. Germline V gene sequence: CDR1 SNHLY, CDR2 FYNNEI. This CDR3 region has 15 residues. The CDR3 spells CASSAEARMGNTIYF. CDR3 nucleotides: TGTGCCAGCAGTGCCGAGGCAAGGATGGGAAACACCATATATTTT.

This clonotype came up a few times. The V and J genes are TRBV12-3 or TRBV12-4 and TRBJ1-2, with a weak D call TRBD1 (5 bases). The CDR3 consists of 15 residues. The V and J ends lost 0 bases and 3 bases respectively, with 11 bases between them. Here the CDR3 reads CASSLAETDHYGYTF. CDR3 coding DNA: TGTGCCAGCAGTTTAGCGGAGACAGACCACTATGGCTACACCTTC.

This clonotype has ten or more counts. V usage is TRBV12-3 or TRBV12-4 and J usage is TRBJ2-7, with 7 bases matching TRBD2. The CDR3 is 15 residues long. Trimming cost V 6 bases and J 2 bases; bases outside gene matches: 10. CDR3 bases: TGTGCCAGCAGACAGGCTGCGGGAGTTCCCTACGAGCAGTACTTC. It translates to CASRQAAGVPYEQYF.

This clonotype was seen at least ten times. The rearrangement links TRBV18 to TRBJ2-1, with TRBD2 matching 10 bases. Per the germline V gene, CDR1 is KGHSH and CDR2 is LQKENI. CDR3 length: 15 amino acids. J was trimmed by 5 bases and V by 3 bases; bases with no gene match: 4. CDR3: CASSPLAGDNNEQFF. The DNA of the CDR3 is TGTGCCAGCTCACCCCTAGCGGGAGACAACAATGAGCAGTTCTTC.

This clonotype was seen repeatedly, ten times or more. CDR3 loop: CASSVRGTYTDTQYF. CDR3 nucleotides: TGTGCCAGCAGTGTGCGAGGGACATACACAGATACGCAGTATTTT. This chain uses TRBV25-1 with TRBJ2-3; maybe TRBD1 (6 bases). The CDR3 runs 15 residues. Germline assignment: CDR1 MGHDK and CDR2 SYGVNS. V was shortened by 4 bases and J by 2 bases, with 13 bases between the two germline ends.

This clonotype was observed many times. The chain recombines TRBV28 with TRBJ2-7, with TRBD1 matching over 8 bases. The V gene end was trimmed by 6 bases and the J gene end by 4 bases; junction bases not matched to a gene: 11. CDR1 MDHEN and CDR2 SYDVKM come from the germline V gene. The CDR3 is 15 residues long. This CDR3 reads CASRPWTGQVYEQYF. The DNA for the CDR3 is TGTGCCAGCAGGCCCTGGACAGGGCAAGTATACGAGCAGTACTTC.

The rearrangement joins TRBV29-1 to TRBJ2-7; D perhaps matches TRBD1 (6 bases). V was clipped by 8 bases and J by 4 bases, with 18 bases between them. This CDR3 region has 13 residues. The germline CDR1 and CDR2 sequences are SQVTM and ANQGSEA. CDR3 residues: CSFRDTGTYEQYF. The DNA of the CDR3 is TGCAGCTTCCGGGACACTGGTACGTACGAGCAGTACTTC.

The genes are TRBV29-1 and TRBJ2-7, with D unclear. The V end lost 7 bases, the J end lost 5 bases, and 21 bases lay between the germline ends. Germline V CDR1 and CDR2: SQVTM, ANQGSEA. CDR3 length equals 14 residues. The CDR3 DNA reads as TGCAGCGCCCGTAACTCCCCCAATCTCGACGAGCAGTACTTC. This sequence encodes CSARNSPNLDEQYF.